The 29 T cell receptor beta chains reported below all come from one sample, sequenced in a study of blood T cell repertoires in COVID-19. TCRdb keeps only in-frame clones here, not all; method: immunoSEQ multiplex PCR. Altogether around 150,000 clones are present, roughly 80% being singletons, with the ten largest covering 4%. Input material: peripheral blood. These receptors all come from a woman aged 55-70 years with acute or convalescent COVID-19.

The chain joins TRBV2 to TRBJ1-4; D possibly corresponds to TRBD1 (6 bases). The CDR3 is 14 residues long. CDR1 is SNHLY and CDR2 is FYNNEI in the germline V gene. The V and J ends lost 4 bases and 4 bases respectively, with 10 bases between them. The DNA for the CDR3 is TGTGCCAGCAGTGGAAGGACAGATAATGAAAAACTGTTTTTT. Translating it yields CASSGRTDNEKLFF.

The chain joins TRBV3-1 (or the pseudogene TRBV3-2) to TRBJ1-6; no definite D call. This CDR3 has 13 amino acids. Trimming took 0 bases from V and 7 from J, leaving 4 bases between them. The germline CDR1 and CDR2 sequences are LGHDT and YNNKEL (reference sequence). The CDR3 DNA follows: TGTGCCAGCAGCCAAGAGCGGAATTCACCCCTCCACTTT. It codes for CASSQERNSPLHF.

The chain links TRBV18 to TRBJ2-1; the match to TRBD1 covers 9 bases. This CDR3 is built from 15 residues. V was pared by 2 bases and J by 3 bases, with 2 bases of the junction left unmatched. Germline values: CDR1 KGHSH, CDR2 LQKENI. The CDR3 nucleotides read TGTGCCAGCTCACCAGGACAGGGGTTCTACAATGAGCAGTTCTTC. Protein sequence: CASSPGQGFYNEQFF.

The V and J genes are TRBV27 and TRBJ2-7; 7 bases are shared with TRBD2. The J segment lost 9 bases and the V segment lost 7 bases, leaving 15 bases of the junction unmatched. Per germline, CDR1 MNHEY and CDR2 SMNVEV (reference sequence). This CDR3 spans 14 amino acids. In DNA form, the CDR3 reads TGTGCCAGCACGGAGGGAGGGTTCGCTCTGCGGCAGTACTTC. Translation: CASTEGGFALRQYF.

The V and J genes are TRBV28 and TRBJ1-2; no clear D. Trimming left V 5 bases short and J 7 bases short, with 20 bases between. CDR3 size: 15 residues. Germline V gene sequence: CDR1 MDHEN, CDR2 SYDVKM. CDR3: CASSTTRWGVGGYTF. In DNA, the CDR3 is TGTGCCAGCAGTACCACCCGTTGGGGAGTGGGTGGCTACACCTTC.

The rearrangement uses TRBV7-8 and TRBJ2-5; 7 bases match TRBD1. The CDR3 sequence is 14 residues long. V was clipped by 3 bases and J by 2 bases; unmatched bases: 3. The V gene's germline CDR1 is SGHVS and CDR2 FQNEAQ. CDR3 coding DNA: TGTGCCAGCAGCTTTGGGACAGAACAAGAGACCCAGTACTTC. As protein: CASSFGTEQETQYF.

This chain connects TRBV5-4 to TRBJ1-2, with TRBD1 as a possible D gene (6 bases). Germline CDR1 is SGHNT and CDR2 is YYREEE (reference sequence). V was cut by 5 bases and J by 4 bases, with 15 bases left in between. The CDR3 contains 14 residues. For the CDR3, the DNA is TGTGCCAGCAGAAAGGACAGTACCGGCTATGGCTACACCTTC. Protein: CASRKDSTGYGYTF.

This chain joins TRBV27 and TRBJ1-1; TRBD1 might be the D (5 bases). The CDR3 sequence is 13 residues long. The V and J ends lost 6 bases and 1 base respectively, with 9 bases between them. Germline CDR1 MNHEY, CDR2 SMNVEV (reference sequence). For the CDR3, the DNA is TGTGCCAGCAGCTTCCAGGGGAACACTGAAGCTTTCTTT. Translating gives CASSFQGNTEAFF.

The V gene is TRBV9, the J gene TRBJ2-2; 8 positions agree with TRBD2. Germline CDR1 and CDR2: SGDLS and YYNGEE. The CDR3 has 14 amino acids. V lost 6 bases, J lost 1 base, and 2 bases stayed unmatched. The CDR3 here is CASKLAVNTGELFF. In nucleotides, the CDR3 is TGTGCCAGCAAACTAGCGGTGAACACCGGGGAGCTGTTTTTT. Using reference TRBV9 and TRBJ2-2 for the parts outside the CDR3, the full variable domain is DSGVTQTPKHLITATGQRVTLRCSPRSGDLSVYWYQQSLDQGLQFLIQYYNGEERAKGNILERFSAQQFPDLHSELNLSSLELGDSALYFCASKLAVNTGELFFGEGSRLTVL.

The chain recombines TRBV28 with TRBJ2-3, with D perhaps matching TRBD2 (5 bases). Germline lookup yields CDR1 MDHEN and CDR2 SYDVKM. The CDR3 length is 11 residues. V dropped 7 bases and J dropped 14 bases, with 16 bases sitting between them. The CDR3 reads CASTSPEVAYF. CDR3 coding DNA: TGTGCCAGCACCTCGCCGGAGGTCGCGTATTTT.

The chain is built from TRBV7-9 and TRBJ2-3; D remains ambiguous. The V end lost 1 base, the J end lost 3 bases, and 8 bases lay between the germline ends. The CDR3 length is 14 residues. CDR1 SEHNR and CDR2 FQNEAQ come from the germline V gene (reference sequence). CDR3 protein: CASSLGSETDTQYF. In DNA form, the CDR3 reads TGTGCCAGCAGCTTAGGGTCGGAGACAGATACGCAGTATTTT.

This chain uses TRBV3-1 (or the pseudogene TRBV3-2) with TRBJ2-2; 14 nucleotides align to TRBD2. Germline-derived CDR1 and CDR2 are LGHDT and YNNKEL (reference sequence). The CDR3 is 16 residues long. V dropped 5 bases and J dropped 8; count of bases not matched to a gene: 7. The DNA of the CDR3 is TGTGCCAGCAGCAGGGGACTAGCGGGAGTGTTTGGGGAGCTGTTTTTT. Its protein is CASSRGLAGVFGELFF.

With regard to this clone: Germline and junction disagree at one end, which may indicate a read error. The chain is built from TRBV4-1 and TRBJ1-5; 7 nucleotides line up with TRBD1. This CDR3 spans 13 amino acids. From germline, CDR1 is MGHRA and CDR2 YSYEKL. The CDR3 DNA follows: TGCGCCAGCAGCGAAGACAGGGATCAGCCCCAGCATTTT. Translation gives CASSEDRDQPQHF.

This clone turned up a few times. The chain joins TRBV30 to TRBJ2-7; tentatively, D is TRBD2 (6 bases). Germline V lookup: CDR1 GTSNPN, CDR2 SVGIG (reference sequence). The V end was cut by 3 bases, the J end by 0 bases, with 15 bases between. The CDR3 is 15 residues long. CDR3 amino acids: CAWSGDWLHSYEQYF. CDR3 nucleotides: TGTGCCTGGAGCGGGGACTGGCTTCACTCCTACGAGCAGTACTTC.

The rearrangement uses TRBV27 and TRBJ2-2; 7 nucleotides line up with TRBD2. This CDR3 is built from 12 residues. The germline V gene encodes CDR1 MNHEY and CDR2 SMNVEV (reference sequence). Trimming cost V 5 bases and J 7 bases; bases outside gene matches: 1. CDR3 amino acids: CASSRGVGELFF. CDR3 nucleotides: TGTGCCAGCAGTCGGGGGGTCGGGGAGCTGTTTTTT.

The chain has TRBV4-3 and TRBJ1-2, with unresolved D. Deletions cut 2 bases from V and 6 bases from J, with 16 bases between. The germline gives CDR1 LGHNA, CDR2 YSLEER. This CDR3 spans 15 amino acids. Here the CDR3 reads CASSQLAEGPHGYTF. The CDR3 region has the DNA TGCGCCAGCAGCCAATTGGCGGAGGGTCCCCATGGCTACACCTTC.

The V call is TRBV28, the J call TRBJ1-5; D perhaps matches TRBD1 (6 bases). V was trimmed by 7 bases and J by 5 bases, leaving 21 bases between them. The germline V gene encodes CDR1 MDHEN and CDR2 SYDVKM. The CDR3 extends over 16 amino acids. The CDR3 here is CASTLPGRRGHQPQHF. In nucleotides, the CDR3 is TGTGCCAGCACCTTACCAGGTCGGCGGGGGCATCAGCCCCAGCATTTT.

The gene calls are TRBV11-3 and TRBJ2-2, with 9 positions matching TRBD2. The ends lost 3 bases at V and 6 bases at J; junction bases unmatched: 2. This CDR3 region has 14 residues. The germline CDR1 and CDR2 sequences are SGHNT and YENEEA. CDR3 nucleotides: TGTGCCAGCAGCTTCGTAGCGGGAGCCGGGGAGCTGTTTTTT. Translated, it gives CASSFVAGAGELFF.

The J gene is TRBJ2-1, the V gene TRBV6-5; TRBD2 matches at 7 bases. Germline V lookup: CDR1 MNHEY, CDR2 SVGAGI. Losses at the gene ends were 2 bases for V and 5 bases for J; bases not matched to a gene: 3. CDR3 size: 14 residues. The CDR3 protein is CASSYRDYDNEQFF. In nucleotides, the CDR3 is TGTGCCAGCAGTTACCGGGACTACGACAATGAGCAGTTCTTC.

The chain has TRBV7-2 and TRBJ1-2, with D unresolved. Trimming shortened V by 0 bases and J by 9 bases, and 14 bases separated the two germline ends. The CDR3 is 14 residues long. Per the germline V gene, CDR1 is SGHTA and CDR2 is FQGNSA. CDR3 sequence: CASSLAEGSRSYTF. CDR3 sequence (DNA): TGTGCCAGCAGCTTAGCGGAAGGGAGTAGGAGCTACACCTTC.

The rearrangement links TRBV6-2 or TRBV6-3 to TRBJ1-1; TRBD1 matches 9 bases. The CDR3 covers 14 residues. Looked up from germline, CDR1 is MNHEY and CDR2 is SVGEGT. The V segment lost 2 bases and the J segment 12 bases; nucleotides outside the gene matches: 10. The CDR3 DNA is TGTGCCAGCAGTTACGGGACAGGGCACTACTTTCCTTTCTTT. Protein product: CASSYGTGHYFPFF.

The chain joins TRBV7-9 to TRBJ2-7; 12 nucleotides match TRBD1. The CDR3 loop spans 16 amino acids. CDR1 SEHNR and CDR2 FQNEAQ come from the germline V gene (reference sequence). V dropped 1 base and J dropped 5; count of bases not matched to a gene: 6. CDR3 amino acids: CASSLGDRGRRDEQYF. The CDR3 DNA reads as TGTGCCAGCAGCTTAGGGGACAGGGGGCGCCGGGACGAGCAGTACTTC.

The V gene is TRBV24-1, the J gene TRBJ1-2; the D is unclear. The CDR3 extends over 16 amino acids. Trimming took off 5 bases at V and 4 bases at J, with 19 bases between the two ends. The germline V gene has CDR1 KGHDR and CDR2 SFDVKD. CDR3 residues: CATSGTGLSRSYGYTF. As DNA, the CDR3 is TGTGCCACCAGTGGGACCGGACTCTCGCGCAGCTATGGCTACACCTTC.

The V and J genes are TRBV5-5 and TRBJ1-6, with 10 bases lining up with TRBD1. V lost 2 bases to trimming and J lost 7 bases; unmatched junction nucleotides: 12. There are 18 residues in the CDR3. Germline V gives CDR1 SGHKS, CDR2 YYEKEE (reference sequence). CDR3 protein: CASSLGTGAPYGNSPLHF. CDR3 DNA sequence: TGTGCCAGCAGCTTAGGGACAGGGGCCCCCTACGGGAATTCACCCCTCCACTTT. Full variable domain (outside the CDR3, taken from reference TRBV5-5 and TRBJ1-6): DAGVTQSPTHLIKTRGQQVTLRCSPISGHKSVSWYQQVLGQGPQFIFQYYEKEERGRGNFPDRFSARQFPNYSSELNVNALLLGDSALYLCASSLGTGAPYGNSPLHFGNGTRLTVT.

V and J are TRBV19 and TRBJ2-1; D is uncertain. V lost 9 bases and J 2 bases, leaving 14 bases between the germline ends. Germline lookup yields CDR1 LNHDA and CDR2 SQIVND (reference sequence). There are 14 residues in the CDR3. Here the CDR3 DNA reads TGTGCCAGCCAACCAGACAACCCCTACAATGAGCAGTTCTTC. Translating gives CASQPDNPYNEQFF. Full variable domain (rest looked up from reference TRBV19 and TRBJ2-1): DGGITQSPKYLFRKEGQNVTLSCEQNLNHDAMYWYRQDPGQGLRLIYYSQIVNDFQKGDIAEGYSVSREKKESFPLTVTSAQKNPTAFYLCASQPDNPYNEQFFGPGTRLTVL.

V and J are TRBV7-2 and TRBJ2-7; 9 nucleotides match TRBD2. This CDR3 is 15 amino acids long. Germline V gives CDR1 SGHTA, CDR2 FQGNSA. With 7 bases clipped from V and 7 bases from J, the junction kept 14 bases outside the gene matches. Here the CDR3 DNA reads TGTGCCAGCACCCCCCAGAGCGGGAGGAAGGGAGAGCAGTACTTC. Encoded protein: CASTPQSGRKGEQYF.

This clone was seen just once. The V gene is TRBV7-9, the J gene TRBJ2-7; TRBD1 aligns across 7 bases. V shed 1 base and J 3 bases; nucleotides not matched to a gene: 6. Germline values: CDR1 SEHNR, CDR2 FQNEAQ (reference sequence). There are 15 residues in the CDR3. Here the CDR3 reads CASSLGQGPNYEQYF. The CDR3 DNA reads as TGTGCCAGCAGCTTAGGACAGGGACCGAACTACGAGCAGTACTTC.

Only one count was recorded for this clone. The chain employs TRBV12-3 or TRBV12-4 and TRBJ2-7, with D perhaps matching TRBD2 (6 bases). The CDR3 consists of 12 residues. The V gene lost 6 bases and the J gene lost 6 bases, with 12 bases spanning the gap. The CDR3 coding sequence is TGTGCCAGCAGCCACCACGGGGGCGAGCAGTACTTC. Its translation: CASSHHGGEQYF.

CDR3 loop: CASSPQGASGTEAFF. DNA for the CDR3: TGTGCCAGCTCACCACAGGGGGCGAGTGGGACTGAAGCTTTCTTT. This chain links TRBV18 with TRBJ1-1, with 7 bases aligning to TRBD1. This CDR3 contains 15 residues. Germline V gene sequence: CDR1 KGHSH, CDR2 LQKENI. With 1 base clipped from V and 5 bases from J, the junction kept 7 bases outside the gene matches.